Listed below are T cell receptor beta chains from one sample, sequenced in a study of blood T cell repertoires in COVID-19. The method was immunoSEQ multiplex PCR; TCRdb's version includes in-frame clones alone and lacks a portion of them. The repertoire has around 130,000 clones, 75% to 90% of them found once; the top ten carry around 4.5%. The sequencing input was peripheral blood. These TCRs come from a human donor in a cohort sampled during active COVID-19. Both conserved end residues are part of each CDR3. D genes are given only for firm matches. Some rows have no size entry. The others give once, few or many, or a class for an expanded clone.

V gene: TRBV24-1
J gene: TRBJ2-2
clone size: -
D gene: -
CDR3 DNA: TGTGCCACCAGACGGTTGGCGGGCACCGGGGAGCTGTTTTTT
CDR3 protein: CATRRLAGTGELFF

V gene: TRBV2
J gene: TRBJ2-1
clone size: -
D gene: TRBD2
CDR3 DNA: TGTGCCAGCAGTGTGGGACTAGGATACAATGAGCAGTTCTTC
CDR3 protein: CASSVGLGYNEQFF

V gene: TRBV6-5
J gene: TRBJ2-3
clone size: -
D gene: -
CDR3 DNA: TGTGCCAGCAGGACACAGGAGCCTAGCACAGATACGCAGTATTTT
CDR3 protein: CASRTQEPSTDTQYF

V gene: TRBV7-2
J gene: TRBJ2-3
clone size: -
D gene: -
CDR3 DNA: TGTGCCAGCAGCGGGGGGAGAAGGCCCACAGATACGCAGTATTTT
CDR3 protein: CASSGGRRPTDTQYF

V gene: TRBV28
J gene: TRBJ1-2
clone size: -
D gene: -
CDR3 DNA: TGTGCCAGCAGTTTAAATTTTCTCATTGTTTACAGCAACTATGGCTACACCTTC
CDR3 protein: CASSLNFLIVYSNYGYTF

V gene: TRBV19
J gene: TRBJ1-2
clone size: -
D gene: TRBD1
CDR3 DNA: TGTGCCAGTAGTGCGCTCCGGGACAGGGGAGGTAACTATGGCTACACCTTC
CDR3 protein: CASSALRDRGGNYGYTF

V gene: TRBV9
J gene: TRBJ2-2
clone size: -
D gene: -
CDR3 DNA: TGTGCCAGCAGCGTAGATGAGAGAAGGCGGGGTTACACCGGGGAGCTGTTTTTT
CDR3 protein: CASSVDERRRGYTGELFF

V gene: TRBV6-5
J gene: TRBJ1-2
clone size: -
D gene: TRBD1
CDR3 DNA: TGTGCCAGCAGCAAATTGGGACAGGGTGGCTACACCTTC
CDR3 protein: CASSKLGQGGYTF

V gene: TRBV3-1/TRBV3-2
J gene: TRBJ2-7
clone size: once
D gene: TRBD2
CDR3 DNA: TGTGCCAGCAGCCGAGGGACTAGCGGGGTGAACGAGCAGTACTTC
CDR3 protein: CASSRGTSGVNEQYF

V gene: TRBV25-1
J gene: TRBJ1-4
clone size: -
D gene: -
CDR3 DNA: TGTGCCAGCGCCCGAGTCACTAATGAAAAACTGTTTTTT
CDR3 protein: CASARVTNEKLFF

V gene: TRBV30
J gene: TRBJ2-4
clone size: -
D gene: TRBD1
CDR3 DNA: TGTGCCTGGAGTGTTAGGGGGCGCGTTGTCAAAAACATTCAGTACTTC
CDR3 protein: CAWSVRGRVVKNIQYF

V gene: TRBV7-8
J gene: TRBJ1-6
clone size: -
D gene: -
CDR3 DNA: TGTGCCAGCAGCTTAGGACAGTTCGGATCACCCCTCCACTTT
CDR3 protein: CASSLGQFGSPLHF

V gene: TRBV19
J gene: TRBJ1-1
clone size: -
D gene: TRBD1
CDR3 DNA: TGTGCCAGTAGTATAGAGGGACAGCTTGAAGCTTTCTTT
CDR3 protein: CASSIEGQLEAFF

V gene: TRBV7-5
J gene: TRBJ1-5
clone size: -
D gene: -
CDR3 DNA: TGTGCCAGAAGCTTAAGGACTCCTACGAATCAGCCCCAGCATTTT
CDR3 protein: CARSLRTPTNQPQHF

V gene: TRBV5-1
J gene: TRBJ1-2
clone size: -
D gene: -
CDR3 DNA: TGCGCCAGCAGCTTAGGAACAGGGAACTATGGCTACACCTTC
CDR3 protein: CASSLGTGNYGYTF

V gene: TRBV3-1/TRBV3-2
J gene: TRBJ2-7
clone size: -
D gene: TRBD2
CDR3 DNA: TGTGCCAGCAGCCCGCCCGCCAGCGGGGGAACAATTAAAACCTACGAGCAGTACTTC
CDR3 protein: CASSPPASGGTIKTYEQYF

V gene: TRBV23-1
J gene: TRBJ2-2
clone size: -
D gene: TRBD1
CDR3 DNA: TGCGCCAGCAGTCAATTCGGGGACAGAAGGATTTTAACCGCAAACACCGGGGAGCTGTTTTTT
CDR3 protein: CASSQFGDRRILTANTGELFF

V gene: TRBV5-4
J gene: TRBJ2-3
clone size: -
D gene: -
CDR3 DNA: TGTGCCAGCAGCTTGACTAGCAGAACAGATACGCAGTATTTT
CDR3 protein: CASSLTSRTDTQYF

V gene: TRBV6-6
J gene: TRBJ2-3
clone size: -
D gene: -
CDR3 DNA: TGTGCCAGCAGTTCCGGGGCAGATACGCAGTATTTT
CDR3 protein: CASSSGADTQYF

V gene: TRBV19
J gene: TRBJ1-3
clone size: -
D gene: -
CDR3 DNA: TGTGCCACAACCACACCCGGAAACACCATATATTTT
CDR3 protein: CATTTPGNTIYF

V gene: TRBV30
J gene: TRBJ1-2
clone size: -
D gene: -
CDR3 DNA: TGCTGCGGGGGCTTACCGGGGCGCTACACCTTC
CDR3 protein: CCGGLPGRYTF

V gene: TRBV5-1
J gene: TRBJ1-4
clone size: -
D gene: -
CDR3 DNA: TGCGCCAGCAGCGGAGGAGGGCTGAGGGAAAAACTGTTTTTT
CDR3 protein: CASSGGGLREKLFF

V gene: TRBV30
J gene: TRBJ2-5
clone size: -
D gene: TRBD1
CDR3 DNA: TGTGCCTGGAGTGTACGGGACAGCGAAGAGACCCAGTACTTC
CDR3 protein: CAWSVRDSEETQYF

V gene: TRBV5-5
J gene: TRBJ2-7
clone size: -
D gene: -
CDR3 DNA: TGTGCCAGCAGCCGGACAGAGGAATCTCTCTACGAGCAGTACTTC
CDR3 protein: CASSRTEESLYEQYF

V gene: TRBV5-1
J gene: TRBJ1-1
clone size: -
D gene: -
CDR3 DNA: TGCGCCAGCAGCGAACTTCGGACTGAAGCTTTCTTT
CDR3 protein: CASSELRTEAFF

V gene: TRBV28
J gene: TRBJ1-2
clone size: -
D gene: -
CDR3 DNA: TGTGCCAGCAGTTACAGCACTTATGGCTACACCTTC
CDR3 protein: CASSYSTYGYTF

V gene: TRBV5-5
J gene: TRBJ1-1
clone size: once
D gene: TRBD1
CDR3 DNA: TGTGCCAGCAGCCCTTCTGGACAGGGTGGGGCTGAAGCTTTCTTT
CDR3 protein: CASSPSGQGGAEAFF

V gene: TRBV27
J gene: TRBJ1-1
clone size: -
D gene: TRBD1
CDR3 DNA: TGTGCCAGCAGCCACTGGACAGGGAACACTGAAGCTTTCTTT
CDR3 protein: CASSHWTGNTEAFF

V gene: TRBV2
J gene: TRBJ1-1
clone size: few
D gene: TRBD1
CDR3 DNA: TGTGCCAGCACTCCAGGGGGATTGAACACTGAAGCTTTCTTT
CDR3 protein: CASTPGGLNTEAFF

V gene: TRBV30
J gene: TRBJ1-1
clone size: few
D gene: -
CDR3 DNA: TGTGCCTGGAGTCCTTTGAACACTGAAGCTTTCTTT
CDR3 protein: CAWSPLNTEAFF

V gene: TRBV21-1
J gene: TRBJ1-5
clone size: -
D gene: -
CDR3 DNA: TGTGCCAGCAGCAGAGGGGACAGGGCACAGCCCCAGCATTTT
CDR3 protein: CASSRGDRAQPQHF

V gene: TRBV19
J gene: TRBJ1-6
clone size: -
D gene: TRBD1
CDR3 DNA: TGTGCCAGTAGCCCCCGGACAGGGAATTCACCCCTCCACTTT
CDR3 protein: CASSPRTGNSPLHF

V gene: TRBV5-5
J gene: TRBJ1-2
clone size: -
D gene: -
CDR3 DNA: TGTGCCAGCAGCTTTGGGACATCTAACTATGGCTACACCTTC
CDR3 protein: CASSFGTSNYGYTF

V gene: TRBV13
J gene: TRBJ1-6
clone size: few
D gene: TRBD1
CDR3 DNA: TGTGCCAGCAGCCTCGGGGACAGGGGTTCACCCCTCCACTTT
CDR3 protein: CASSLGDRGSPLHF

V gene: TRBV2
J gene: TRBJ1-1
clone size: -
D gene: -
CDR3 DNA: TGTGCCAGCATTGCGACAGTTGCTTCGTACACTGAAGCTTTCTTT
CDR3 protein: CASIATVASYTEAFF

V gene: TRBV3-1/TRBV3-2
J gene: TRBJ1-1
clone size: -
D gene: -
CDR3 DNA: TGTGCCAGCAGCCAAGATCGAGCAGGGTGGACTGAAGCTTTCTTT
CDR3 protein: CASSQDRAGWTEAFF

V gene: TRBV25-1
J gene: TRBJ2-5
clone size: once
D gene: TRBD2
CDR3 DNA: TGTGCCAGCAGTGAGGCGCTAGCGGGGAGGGCGACCCAGTACTTC
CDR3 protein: CASSEALAGRATQYF

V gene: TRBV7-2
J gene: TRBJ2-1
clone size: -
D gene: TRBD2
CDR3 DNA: TGTGCCAGCAGCTTAGCGCCTAGGAGAGCGGGGGCCTACAATGAGCAGTTCTTC
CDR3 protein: CASSLAPRRAGAYNEQFF

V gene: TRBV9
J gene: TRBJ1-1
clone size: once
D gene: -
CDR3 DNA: TGTGCCAGCAGCGCAGCTACCGGGACTGAAGCTTTCTTT
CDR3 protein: CASSAATGTEAFF

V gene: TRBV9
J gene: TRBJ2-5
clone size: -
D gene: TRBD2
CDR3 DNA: TGTGCCAGCAGCCCGTTCGGGGGGGCTCTTCGGGGAGAGACCCAGTACTTC
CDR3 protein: CASSPFGGALRGETQYF

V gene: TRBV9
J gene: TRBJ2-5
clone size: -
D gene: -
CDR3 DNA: TGTGCCAGCAGCGTAGATAGCACCGACCAAGAGACCCAGTACTTC
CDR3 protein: CASSVDSTDQETQYF

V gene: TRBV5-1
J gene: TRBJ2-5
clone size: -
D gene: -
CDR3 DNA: TGCGCCAGCAGCTTGGCCGCCGAAGAGGGAGAGACCCAGTACTTC
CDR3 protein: CASSLAAEEGETQYF

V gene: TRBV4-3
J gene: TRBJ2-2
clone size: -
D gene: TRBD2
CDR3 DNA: TGCGCCAGCAGCCACCGAGGACTAGCGGGGGGAGCGAACACCGGGGAGCTGTTTTTT
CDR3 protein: CASSHRGLAGGANTGELFF

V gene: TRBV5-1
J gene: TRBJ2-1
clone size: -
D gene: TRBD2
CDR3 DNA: TGCGCCAGCAGCTTGGAGGGTGGGACTAGCGCCTACAATGAGCAGTTCTTC
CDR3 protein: CASSLEGGTSAYNEQFF

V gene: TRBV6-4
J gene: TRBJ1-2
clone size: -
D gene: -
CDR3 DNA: TGTGCCAGCAGCGTGACGGGGGTTGGGGGCTACACCTTC
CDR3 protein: CASSVTGVGGYTF

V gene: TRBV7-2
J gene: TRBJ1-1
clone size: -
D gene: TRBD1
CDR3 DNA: TGTGCCAGCATATTCGACAGGGGGATGAACACTGAAGCTTTCTTT
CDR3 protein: CASIFDRGMNTEAFF

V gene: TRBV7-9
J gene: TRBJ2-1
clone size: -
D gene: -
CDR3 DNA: TGTGCCAGCAGCCCGTCGCCGGGGGGCGCGTATGAGCAGTTCTTC
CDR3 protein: CASSPSPGGAYEQFF

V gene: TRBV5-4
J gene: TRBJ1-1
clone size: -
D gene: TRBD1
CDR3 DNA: TGTGCCAGCAGCGGTCGGGCAGGGGGTGCTGAAGCTTTCTTT
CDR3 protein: CASSGRAGGAEAFF

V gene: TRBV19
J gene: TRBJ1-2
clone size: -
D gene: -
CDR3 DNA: TGTGCCAGTAGTCTGATTGGGGGGAACTATGGCTACACCTTC
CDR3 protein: CASSLIGGNYGYTF